The next 15 T cell receptor beta chains were all read from a single sample in a study of OX40 agonist ivuxolimab in advanced cancers. Clones were sequenced by immunoSEQ multiplex PCR, and TCRdb holds only the in-frame ones, with some missing. The sample lists about 12,000 clones; around 80% were seen once. Sequencing used CD4+ or CD8+ T cells sorted from blood, obtained in a trial of the OX40 agonist ivuxolimab. Receptors originate from an adult with an advanced solid tumor such as melanoma, head and neck, liver or kidney cancer.

The chain employs TRBV28 and TRBJ2-2; D remains unclear. Trimming removed 4 bases from V and 0 bases from J, with 3 bases in between. This CDR3 spans 13 amino acids. From germline, CDR1 is MDHEN and CDR2 SYDVKM. CDR3 in DNA: TGTGCCAGCAGTTATACGAACACCGGGGAGCTGTTTTTT. It translates to CASSYTNTGELFF. The whole variable domain, remainder taken from reference TRBV28 and TRBJ2-2, is DVKVTQSSRYLVKRTGEKVFLECVQDMDHENMFWYRQDPGLGLRLIYFSYDVKMKEKGDIPEGYSVSREKKERFSLILESASTNQTSMYLCASSYTNTGELFFGEGSRLTVL.

V gene TRBV4-1 combines with J gene TRBJ1-5; D ambiguous. The CDR3 loop spans 15 amino acids. V shed 1 base and J shed 0 bases, with 7 bases lying between them. Per germline, CDR1 MGHRA and CDR2 YSYEKL. CDR3 region: CASSQGEYSNQPQHF. CDR3 nucleotide sequence: TGCGCCAGCAGCCAAGGGGAATATAGCAATCAGCCCCAGCATTTT.

In this sample, this clone is medium-sized. The chain employs TRBV29-1 and TRBJ2-5; perhaps TRBD1 as D (6 bases). The V gene lost 7 bases and the J gene lost 3 bases, with 9 bases spanning the gap. Germline V gene sequence: CDR1 SQVTM, CDR2 ANQGSEA. The CDR3 totals 11 residues. The CDR3 DNA follows: TGCAGCGCAGACAGGAAAGAGACCCAGTACTTC. Its protein is CSADRKETQYF.

The chain employs TRBV6-1 and TRBJ2-7; TRBD1 aligns across 9 bases. The trim removed 4 bases at V and 2 bases at J, leaving 3 bases unmatched. The CDR3 loop spans 14 amino acids. CDR1 and CDR2 from the germline V gene are MNHNS and SASEGT. The CDR3 loop reads CASSAGQGTYEQYF. CDR3 sequence (DNA): TGTGCCAGCAGTGCAGGACAGGGGACCTACGAGCAGTACTTC.

The rearrangement joins TRBV6-1 to TRBJ1-4, with D perhaps TRBD1 (5 bases). Trimming took 7 bases from V and 4 from J, leaving 16 bases between them. This CDR3 comprises 15 residues. Germline CDR1 and CDR2: MNHNS and SASEGT. The CDR3 DNA sequence: TGTGCCAGCACCTCAACCCGACAGTATAATGAAAAACTGTTTTTT. This translates into CASTSTRQYNEKLFF.

This chain links TRBV30 with TRBJ1-1; 7 bases line up with TRBD1. J lost 0 bases, V lost 5 bases, and 9 bases had no gene match. Germline V gives CDR1 GTSNPN, CDR2 SVGIG (reference sequence). The CDR3 is 15 amino acids. CDR3 sequence reads: CAWSSGTAMNTEAFF. In nucleotides, the CDR3 is TGTGCCTGGTCCTCCGGGACAGCCATGAACACTGAAGCTTTCTTT.

The genes are TRBV19 and TRBJ2-7; D gene unclear. The CDR3 runs 13 residues. Trimming stripped 1 base from V and 0 bases from J, with 4 bases between. Germline V gene lookup returns CDR1 LNHDA and CDR2 SQIVND (reference sequence). CDR3 loop: CASSIGDSYEQYF. DNA for the CDR3: TGTGCCAGTAGTATAGGGGACTCCTACGAGCAGTACTTC.

The chain is built from TRBV27 and TRBJ2-7; TRBD1 aligns across 7 bases. The V gene's germline CDR1 is MNHEY and CDR2 SMNVEV (reference sequence). This CDR3 comprises 16 residues. V shed 6 bases, J shed 6 bases, and the junction held 17 bases outside the gene matches. This CDR3 reads CASSLLGGQSAVEQYF. The CDR3 nucleotides read TGTGCCAGCAGCCTATTAGGGGGACAGTCGGCGGTCGAGCAGTACTTC.

V gene TRBV9 combines with J gene TRBJ1-1, with D possibly matching TRBD1 (5 bases). Trimming removed 0 bases at V and 8 bases at J, with 11 bases between. Germline V gene sequence: CDR1 SGDLS, CDR2 YYNGEE. This CDR3 region has 13 residues. CDR3 amino acids: CASSVVITGEAFF. In nucleotides, the CDR3 is TGTGCCAGCAGCGTAGTTATCACAGGAGAAGCTTTCTTT.

The V call is TRBV5-1, the J call TRBJ1-3, with TRBD1 identical over 7 bases. Germline CDR1 SGHRS, CDR2 YFSETQ. CDR3 length: 15 amino acids. Germline trimming cut 7 bases from V and 0 bases from J; bases unmatched to any gene: 7. CDR3 sequence reads: CASRQGSGSGNTIYF. The CDR3 DNA sequence: TGCGCCAGCCGACAGGGCTCAGGCTCTGGAAACACCATATATTTT.

The rearrangement joins TRBV10-1 to TRBJ2-2; tentatively, D is TRBD1 or TRBD2 (5 bases each). This CDR3 has 12 amino acids. Germline assignment: CDR1 WNHNN and CDR2 SYGVQD (reference sequence). Trimming shortened V by 6 bases and J by 9 bases, and 11 bases separated the two germline ends. CDR3 residues: CASREGCRELFF. The CDR3 DNA is TGCGCCAGCAGAGAGGGGTGCCGGGAGCTGTTTTTT.

V is TRBV25-1 and J is TRBJ1-1; no clear D gene. V gave up 3 bases and J gave up 1 base, with 12 bases separating them. The CDR3 runs to 15 residues. The germline CDR1 and CDR2 sequences are MGHDK and SYGVNS. The CDR3 DNA reads TGTGCCAGCAGTGACGTATCCGCGGCGAACACTGAAGCTTTCTTT. It encodes CASSDVSAANTEAFF. The full variable domain, rest sourced from reference TRBV25-1 and TRBJ1-1, is EADIYQTPRYLVIGTGKKITLECSQTMGHDKMYWYQQDPGMELHLIHYSYGVNSTEKGDLSSESTVSRIRTEHFPLTLESARPSHTSQYLCASSDVSAANTEAFFGQGTRLTVV.

V and J are TRBV7-3 and TRBJ2-2; D possibly corresponds to TRBD1 (5 bases). Germline V gives CDR1 SGHTA, CDR2 FQGTGA. The CDR3 sequence is 19 residues long. Trimming stripped 5 bases from V and 0 bases from J, with 22 bases between. CDR3 coding DNA: TGTGCCAGCAGCCCAACCTTTACGTTCAGGGCCGCGAACACCGGGGAGCTGTTTTTT. Protein product: CASSPTFTFRAANTGELFF.

The V and J genes are TRBV5-4 and TRBJ1-1; D perhaps matches TRBD1 (5 bases). Trimming left V 4 bases short and J 7 bases short, with 11 bases between. Germline lookup yields CDR1 SGHNT and CDR2 YYREEE (reference sequence). The CDR3 spans 12 residues. CDR3 protein: CASSPGTNEAFF. The CDR3 region has the DNA TGTGCCAGCAGCCCGGGGACTAATGAAGCTTTCTTT.

The CDR3 sequence: CASSYSIPGADGYTF. The CDR3 region has the DNA TGTGCCAGCAGTTACTCGATACCAGGGGCGGACGGCTACACCTTC. The rearrangement links TRBV6-5 to TRBJ1-2, with a weak D call TRBD1 (6 bases). V lost 0 bases and J 8 bases, leaving 16 bases between the germline ends. Germline V gene data show CDR1 as MNHEY and CDR2 as SVGAGI. This CDR3 contains 15 residues.